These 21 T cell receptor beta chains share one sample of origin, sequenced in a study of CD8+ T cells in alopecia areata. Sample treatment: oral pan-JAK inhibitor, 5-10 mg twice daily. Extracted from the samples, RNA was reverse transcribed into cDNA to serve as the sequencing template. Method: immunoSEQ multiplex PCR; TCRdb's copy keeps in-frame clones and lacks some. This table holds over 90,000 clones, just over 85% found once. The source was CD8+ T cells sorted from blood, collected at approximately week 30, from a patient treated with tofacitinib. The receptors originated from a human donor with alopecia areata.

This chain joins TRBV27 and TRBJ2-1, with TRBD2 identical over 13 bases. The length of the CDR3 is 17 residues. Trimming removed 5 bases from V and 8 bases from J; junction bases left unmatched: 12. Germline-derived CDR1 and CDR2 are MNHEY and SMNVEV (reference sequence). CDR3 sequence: CASSPLPGTSGKHEQFF. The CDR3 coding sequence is TGTGCCAGCAGTCCACTCCCCGGGACTAGCGGGAAGCATGAGCAGTTCTTC.

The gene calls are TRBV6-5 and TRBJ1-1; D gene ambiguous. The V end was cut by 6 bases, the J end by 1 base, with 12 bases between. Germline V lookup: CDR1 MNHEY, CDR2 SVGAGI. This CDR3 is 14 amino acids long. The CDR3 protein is CASSIFLGNTEAFF. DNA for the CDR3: TGTGCCAGCAGCATCTTTCTAGGGAACACTGAAGCTTTCTTT.

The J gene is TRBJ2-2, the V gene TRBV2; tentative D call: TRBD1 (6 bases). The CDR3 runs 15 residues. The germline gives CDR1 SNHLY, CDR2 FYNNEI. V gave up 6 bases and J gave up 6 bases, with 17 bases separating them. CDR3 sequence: CASSTGKVSPGELFF. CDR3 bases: TGTGCCAGCAGCACAGGGAAAGTTTCTCCCGGGGAGCTGTTTTTT.

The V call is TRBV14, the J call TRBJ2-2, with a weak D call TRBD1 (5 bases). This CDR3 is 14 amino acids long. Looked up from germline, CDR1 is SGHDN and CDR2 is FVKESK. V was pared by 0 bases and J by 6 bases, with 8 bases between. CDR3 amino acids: CASSQEVGAGELFF. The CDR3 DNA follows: TGTGCCAGCAGCCAAGAAGTAGGGGCCGGGGAGCTGTTTTTT.

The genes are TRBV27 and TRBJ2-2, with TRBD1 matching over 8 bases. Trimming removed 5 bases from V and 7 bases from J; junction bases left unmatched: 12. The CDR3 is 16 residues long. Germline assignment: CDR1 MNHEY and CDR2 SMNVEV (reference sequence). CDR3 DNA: TGTGCCAGCAGTACCCCTGGACAGGGCTGGAACGGGGAGCTGTTTTTT. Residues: CASSTPGQGWNGELFF.

CDR3 nucleotide sequence: TGTGCCAGCATGACTAGCCGTTCTTTTAAGTTCTTC. Translation: CASMTSRSFKFF. The chain combines TRBV27 with TRBJ2-1; TRBD2 matches 7 bases. The CDR3 runs to 12 residues. Germline loops: CDR1 MNHEY, CDR2 SMNVEV (reference sequence). Trimming removed 7 bases from V and 14 bases from J; junction bases left unmatched: 11.

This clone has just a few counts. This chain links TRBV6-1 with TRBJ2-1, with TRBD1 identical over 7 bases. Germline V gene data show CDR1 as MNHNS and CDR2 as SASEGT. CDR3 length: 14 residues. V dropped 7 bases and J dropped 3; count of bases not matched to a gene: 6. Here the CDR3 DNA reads TGTGCCAGCATTCTCAACAGGGGCTACAATGAGCAGTTCTTC. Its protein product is CASILNRGYNEQFF.

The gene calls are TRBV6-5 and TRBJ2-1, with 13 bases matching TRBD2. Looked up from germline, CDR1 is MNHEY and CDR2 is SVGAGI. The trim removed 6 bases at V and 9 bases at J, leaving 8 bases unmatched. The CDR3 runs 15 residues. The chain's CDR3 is CASSIGLAGALEQFF. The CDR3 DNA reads TGTGCCAGCAGCATTGGACTAGCGGGAGCCCTTGAGCAGTTCTTC.

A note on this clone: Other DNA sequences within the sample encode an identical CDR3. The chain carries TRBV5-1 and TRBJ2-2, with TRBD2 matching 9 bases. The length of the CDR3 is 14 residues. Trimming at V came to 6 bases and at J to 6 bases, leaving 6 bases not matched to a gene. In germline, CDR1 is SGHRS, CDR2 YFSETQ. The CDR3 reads CASTGTSNSGELFF. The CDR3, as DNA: TGCGCCAGCACGGGGACTAGCAACTCCGGGGAGCTGTTTTTT.

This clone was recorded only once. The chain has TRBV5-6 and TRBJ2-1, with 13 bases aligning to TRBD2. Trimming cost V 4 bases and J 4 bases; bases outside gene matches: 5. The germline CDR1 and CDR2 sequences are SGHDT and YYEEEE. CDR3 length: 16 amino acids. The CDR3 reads CASSLGLAGDYNEQFF. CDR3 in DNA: TGTGCCAGCAGCCTAGGACTAGCGGGGGATTACAATGAGCAGTTCTTC.

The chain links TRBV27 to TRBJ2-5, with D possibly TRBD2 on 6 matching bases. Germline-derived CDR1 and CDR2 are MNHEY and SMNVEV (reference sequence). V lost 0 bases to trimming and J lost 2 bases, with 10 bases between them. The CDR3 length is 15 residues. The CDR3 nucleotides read TGTGCCAGCAGTTTATCGGCGGGGTCACAAGAGACCCAGTACTTC. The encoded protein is CASSLSAGSQETQYF.

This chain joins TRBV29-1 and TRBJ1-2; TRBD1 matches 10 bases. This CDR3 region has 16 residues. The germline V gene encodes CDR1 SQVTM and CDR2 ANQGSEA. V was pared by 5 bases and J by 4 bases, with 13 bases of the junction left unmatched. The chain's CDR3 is CSVPSTGGASLYGYTF. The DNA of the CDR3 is TGCAGCGTTCCCTCGACAGGGGGCGCTTCCCTCTATGGCTACACCTTC.

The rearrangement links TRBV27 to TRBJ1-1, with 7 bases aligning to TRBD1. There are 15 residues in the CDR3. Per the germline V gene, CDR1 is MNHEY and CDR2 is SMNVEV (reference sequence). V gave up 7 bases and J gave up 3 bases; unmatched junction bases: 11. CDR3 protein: CASKILTGADTEAFF. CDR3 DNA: TGTGCCAGCAAGATTCTTACAGGGGCCGACACTGAAGCTTTCTTT.

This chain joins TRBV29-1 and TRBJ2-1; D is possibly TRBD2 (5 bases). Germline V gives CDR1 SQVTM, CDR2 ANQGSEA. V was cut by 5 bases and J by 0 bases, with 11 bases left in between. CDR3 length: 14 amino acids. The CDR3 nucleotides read TGCAGCGTTCGGGAAGCGAGCTCCTACAATGAGCAGTTCTTC. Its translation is CSVREASSYNEQFF.

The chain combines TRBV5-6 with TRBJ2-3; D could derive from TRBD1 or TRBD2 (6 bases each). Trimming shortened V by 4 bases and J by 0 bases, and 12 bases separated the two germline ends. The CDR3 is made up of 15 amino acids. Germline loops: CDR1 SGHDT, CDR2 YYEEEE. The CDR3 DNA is TGTGCCAGCAGCCTGGGGGGCGGGAGCACAGATACGCAGTATTTT. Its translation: CASSLGGGSTDTQYF.

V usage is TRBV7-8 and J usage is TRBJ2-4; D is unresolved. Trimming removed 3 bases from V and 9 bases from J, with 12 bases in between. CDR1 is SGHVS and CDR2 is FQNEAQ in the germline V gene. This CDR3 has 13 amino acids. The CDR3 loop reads CASSFVQESIQYF. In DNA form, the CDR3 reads TGTGCCAGCAGCTTCGTCCAAGAGTCCATTCAGTACTTC. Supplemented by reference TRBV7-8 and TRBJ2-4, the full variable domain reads GAGVSQSPRYKVAKRGQDVALRCDPISGHVSLFWYQQALGQGPEFLTYFQNEAQLDKSGLPSDRFFAERPEGSVSTLKIQRTQQEDSAVYLCASSFVQESIQYFGAGTRLSVL.

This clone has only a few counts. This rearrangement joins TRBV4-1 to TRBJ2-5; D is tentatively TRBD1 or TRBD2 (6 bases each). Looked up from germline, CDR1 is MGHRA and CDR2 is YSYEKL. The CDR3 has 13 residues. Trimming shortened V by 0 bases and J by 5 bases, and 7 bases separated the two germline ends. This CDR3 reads CASSQEGGETQYF. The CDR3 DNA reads TGCGCCAGCAGCCAAGAAGGGGGGGAGACCCAGTACTTC.

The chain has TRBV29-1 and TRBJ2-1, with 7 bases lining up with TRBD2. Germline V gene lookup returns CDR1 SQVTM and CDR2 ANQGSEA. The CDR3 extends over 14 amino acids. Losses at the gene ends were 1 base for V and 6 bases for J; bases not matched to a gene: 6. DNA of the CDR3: TGCAGCGTTGAAGGGAGCGGGGTCCTCAATGAGCAGTTCTTC. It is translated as CSVEGSGVLNEQFF.

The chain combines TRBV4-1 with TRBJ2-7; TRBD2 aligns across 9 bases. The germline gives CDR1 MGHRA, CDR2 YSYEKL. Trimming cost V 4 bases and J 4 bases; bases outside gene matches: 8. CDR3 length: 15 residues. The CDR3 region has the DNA TGCGCCAGCAGCCCATCATTAGCGGGAGATTACGAGCAGTACTTC. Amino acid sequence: CASSPSLAGDYEQYF.

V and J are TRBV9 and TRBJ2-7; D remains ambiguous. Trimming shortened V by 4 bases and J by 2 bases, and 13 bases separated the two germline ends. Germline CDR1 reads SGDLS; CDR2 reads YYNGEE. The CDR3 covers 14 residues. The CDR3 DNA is TGTGCCAGCAGCCAAGATCCCGGCCCCTACGAGCAGTACTTC. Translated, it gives CASSQDPGPYEQYF.

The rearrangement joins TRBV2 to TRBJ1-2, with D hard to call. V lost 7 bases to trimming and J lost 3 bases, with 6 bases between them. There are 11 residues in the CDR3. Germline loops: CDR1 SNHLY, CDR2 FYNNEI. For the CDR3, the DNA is TGTGCCAGCAAGGATTACTATGGCTACACCTTC. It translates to CASKDYYGYTF.